This TCR beta chain was profiled in a study of blood T cell repertoires in COVID-19. Sequenced by immunoSEQ multiplex PCR; TCRdb stores in-frame clones only, minus some. The table records about 64,000 clones, more than 75% of them present only once. The trim removed 5 bases at V and 2 bases at J, leaving 6 bases unmatched. Per germline, CDR1 SEHNR and CDR2 FQNEAQ (reference sequence). The CDR3 spans 15 residues. This chain joins TRBV7-9 and TRBJ2-7, with TRBD1 matching over 10 bases. The clonotype comes from a man aged 50 to 60 with active COVID-19. Sequencing was done on a sample of peripheral blood. CDR3 in amino acids: CASSPGTGEAYEQYF. The CDR3 DNA follows: TGTGCCAGCAGCCCTGGGACAGGGGAAGCCTACGAGCAGTACTTC.